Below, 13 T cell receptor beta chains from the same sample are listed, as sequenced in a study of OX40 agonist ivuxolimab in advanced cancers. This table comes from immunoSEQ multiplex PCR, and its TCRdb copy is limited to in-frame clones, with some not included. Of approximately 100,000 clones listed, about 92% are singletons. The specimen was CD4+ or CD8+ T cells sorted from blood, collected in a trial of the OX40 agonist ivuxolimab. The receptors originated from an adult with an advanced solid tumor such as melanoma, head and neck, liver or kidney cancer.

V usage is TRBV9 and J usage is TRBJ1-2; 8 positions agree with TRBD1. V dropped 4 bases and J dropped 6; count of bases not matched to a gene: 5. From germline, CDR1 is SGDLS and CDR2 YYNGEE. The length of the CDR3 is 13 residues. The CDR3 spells CASSRDRGDGYTF. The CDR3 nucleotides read TGTGCCAGCAGCAGAGACAGGGGAGATGGCTACACCTTC.

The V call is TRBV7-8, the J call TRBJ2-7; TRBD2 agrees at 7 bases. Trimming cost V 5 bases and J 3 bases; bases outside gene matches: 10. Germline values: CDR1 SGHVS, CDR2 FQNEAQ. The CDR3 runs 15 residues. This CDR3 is CASSPHGRGIYEQYF. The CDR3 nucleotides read TGTGCCAGCAGCCCCCATGGGCGGGGGATCTACGAGCAGTACTTC.

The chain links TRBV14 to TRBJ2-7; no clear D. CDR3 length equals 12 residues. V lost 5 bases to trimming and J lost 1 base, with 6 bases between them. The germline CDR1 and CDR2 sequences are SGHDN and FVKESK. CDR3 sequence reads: CASSATSYEQYF. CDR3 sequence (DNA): TGTGCCAGCAGCGCCACGTCCTACGAGCAGTACTTC.

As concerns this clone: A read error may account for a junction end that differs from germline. The CDR3 sequence is CASSNLPGQGFF. The CDR3 region has the DNA TGTGCCAGCAGCAACCTACCGGGACAGGGCTTCTTC. V gene TRBV7-2 combines with J gene TRBJ2-7, with TRBD1 matching 9 bases. In germline, CDR1 is SGHTA, CDR2 FQGNSA. This CDR3 spans 12 amino acids. The entire variable domain, with the rest obtained from reference TRBV7-2 and TRBJ2-7, is as follows: GAGVSQSPSNKVTEKGKDVELRCDPISGHTALYWYRQSLGQGLEFLIYFQGNSAPDKSGLPSDRFSAERTGGSVSTLTIQRTQQEDSAVYLCASSNLPGQGFFGPGTRLTVT.

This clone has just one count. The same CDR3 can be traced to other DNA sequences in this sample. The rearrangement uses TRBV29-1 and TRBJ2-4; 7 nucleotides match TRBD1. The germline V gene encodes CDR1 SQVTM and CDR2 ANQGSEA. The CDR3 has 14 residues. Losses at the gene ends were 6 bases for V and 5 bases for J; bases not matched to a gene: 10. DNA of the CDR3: TGCAGCGTCCCTACCGACAGGGATCAAAACATTCAGTACTTC. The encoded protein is CSVPTDRDQNIQYF.

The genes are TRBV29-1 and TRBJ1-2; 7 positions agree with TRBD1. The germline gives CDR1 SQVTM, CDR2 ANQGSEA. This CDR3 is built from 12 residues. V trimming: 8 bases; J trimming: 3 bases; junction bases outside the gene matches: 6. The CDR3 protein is CSSSQGDYGYTF. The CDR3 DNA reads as TGCAGCTCCTCCCAGGGGGACTATGGCTACACCTTC.

The CDR3 DNA reads as TGTGCCAGCAGTGAAGGGGGTGCTAATGAAAAACTGTTTTTT. Amino acid sequence: CASSEGGANEKLFF. The chain carries TRBV6-1 and TRBJ1-4, with D unclear. Trimming removed 1 base at V and 3 bases at J, with 6 bases between. The CDR3 is 14 residues long. Germline CDR1 reads MNHNS; CDR2 reads SASEGT.

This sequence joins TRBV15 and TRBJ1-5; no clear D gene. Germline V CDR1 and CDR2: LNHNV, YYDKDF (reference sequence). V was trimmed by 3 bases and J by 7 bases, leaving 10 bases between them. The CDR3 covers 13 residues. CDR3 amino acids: CATSRERRQPQHF. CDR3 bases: TGTGCCACCAGCAGGGAAAGACGGCAGCCCCAGCATTTT.

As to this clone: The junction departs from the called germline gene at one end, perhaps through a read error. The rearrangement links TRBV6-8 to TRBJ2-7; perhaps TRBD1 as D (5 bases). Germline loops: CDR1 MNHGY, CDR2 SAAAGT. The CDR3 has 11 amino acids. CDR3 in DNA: TGTGCCAGCAGTTACCCCCAGGGCACTCGCTTC. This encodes CASSYPQGTRF.

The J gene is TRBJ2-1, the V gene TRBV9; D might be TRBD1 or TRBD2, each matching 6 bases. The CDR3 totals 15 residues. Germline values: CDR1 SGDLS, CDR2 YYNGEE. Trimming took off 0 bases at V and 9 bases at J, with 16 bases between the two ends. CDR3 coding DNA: TGTGCCAGCAGCGTAGTGGGGGGCCCAGGGTCTGAGCAGTTCTTC. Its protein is CASSVVGGPGSEQFF.

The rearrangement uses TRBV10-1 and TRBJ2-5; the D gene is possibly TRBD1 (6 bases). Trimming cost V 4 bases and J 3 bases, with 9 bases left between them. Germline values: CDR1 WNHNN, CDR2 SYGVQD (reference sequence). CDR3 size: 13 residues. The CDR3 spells CASSAYREETQYF. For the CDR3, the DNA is TGCGCCAGCAGTGCTTACAGGGAAGAGACCCAGTACTTC.

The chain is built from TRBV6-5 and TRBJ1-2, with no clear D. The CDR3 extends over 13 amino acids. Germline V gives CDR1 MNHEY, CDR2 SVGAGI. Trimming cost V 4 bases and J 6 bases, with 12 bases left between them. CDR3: CASSSWQRDGYTF. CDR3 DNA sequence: TGTGCCAGCAGTTCATGGCAGCGTGATGGCTACACCTTC.

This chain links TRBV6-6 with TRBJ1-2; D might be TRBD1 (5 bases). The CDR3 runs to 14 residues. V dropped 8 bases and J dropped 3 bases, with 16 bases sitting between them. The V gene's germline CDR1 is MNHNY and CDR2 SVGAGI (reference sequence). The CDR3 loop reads CASVKGPADYGYTF. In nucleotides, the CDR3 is TGTGCCAGCGTTAAGGGACCCGCTGACTATGGCTACACCTTC.